Sequencing of this TCR beta chain was carried out in a study of shared clonotypes between healthy human individuals. Looking at the study overall: The study enrolled two women and a few men aged 18 to 49. Every donor yielded three CD4 naive, three CD4 memory, two CD8 naive and one CD8 memory plate.

Germline V gene data show CDR1 as SQVTM and CDR2 as ANQGSEA. Trimming shortened V by 2 bases and J by 0 bases, and 13 bases separated the two germline ends. The CDR3 consists of 15 residues. In the authors' methods: ImmunoSEQ supplied junction-only sequences lacking quality scores, so filtering was different. Here immunoSEQ multiplex PCR was the method, and the copy in TCRdb shows in-frame clones only, minus some. V and J calls and clone size are given by that table; D and trimming were obtained from the DNA. Of about 1 million clones detected, about 70% appear once; the ten largest clones hold nearly 1.5%. Study conclusions and caveats: Clonotypes shared by all four sorted-subset donors had higher generation probabilities than non-shared clonotypes.

This clone appeared a single time. The antigen is unknown. The chain uses TRBV29-1 and TRBJ1-1; no definite D call. Sequencing used memory CD4+ T cells sorted from blood. The subset: CD45RA-negative fraction. This clonotype was obtained from a man between 18 and 35 years old in good health. CDR3 loop: CSVENAAGLNTEAFF. As DNA, the CDR3 is TGCAGCGTTGAAAATGCGGCAGGACTGAACACTGAAGCTTTCTTT.